One and the same sample provided the 11 T cell receptor beta chains below, sequenced in a study of blood T cell repertoires in COVID-19. Assay used: immunoSEQ multiplex PCR; TCRdb lists only in-frame clones, some missing. The sample has tens of thousands of clones, 75% to 90% seen once. Sequencing was performed on peripheral blood. These receptors all stem from a human donor in a cohort sampled during active COVID-19.

The J gene is TRBJ1-1, the V gene TRBV7-8; D is undetermined. Per germline, CDR1 SGHVS and CDR2 FQNEAQ. V lost 1 base to trimming and J lost 4 bases, with 16 bases between them. This CDR3 comprises 16 residues. CDR3 loop: CASSLEVRVRGTEAFF. For the CDR3, the DNA is TGTGCCAGCAGCTTAGAAGTCCGGGTACGAGGCACTGAAGCTTTCTTT.

The J gene is TRBJ1-6, the V gene TRBV10-3, with D maybe TRBD1 (5 bases). Trimming removed 5 bases at V and 5 bases at J, with 10 bases between. This CDR3 region has 14 residues. The germline V gene has CDR1 ENHRY and CDR2 SYGVKD. The CDR3 DNA sequence: TGTGCCATCAGTCCACAGGAAAATAATTCACCCCTCCACTTT. It yields the protein CAISPQENNSPLHF.

V and J are TRBV5-4 and TRBJ2-3, with D possibly matching TRBD2 (5 bases). Germline CDR1 and CDR2: SGHNT and YYREEE (reference sequence). The CDR3 consists of 15 residues. V shed 1 base and J shed 3 bases, with 12 bases lying between them. CDR3 loop: CASSLKGPGTDTQYF. CDR3 DNA sequence: TGTGCCAGCAGCTTGAAAGGGCCGGGGACAGATACGCAGTATTTT.

Details on this clone: An end of the junction differs from the germline gene, which may be a read error. The rearrangement joins TRBV7-8 to TRBJ2-5; 10 bases are shared with TRBD2. This CDR3 comprises 12 residues. The germline gives CDR1 SGHVS, CDR2 FQNEAQ. CDR3 in amino acids: CASSSHRGLANF. CDR3 DNA sequence: TGTGCCAGCAGCTCCCACCGGGGACTAGCGAACTTC.

The count of this clone is one. This chain connects TRBV5-1 to TRBJ2-1, with D possibly being TRBD1 (6 bases). CDR1 SGHRS and CDR2 YFSETQ come from the germline V gene. The CDR3 runs to 12 residues. Between the trimmed V and J ends, which lost 3 bases and 6 bases, there was a span of 7 bases. The CDR3 sequence is CASSSGVNEQFF. The DNA of the CDR3 is TGCGCCAGCAGCTCAGGGGTCAATGAGCAGTTCTTC.

This chain joins TRBV4-1 and TRBJ2-3, with 10 positions matching TRBD2. The CDR3 totals 16 residues. The V and J ends lost 1 base and 4 bases, in that order; junction bases with no gene match: 5. In germline, CDR1 is MGHRA, CDR2 YSYEKL. The CDR3: CASSQAQRGGSDTQYF. In nucleotides, the CDR3 is TGCGCCAGCAGCCAAGCCCAGCGGGGGGGCTCAGATACGCAGTATTTT.

The J gene is TRBJ1-1, the V gene TRBV10-1; D is undetermined. Looked up from germline, CDR1 is WNHNN and CDR2 is SYGVQD (reference sequence). Trimming removed 4 bases from V and 1 base from J, with 10 bases in between. The CDR3 sequence is 14 residues long. The CDR3 sequence is CASSAGTANTEAFF. The DNA for the CDR3 is TGCGCCAGCAGTGCCGGCACAGCGAACACTGAAGCTTTCTTT.

This clone was counted between two and nine times. CDR3 sequence (DNA): TGTGCCAGTAGTAGTGGCTCTGATCAGCCCCAGCATTTT. It codes for CASSSGSDQPQHF. V is TRBV19 and J is TRBJ1-5; D is uncertain. CDR3 length equals 13 residues. Germline CDR1 and CDR2: LNHDA and SQIVND (reference sequence). V lost 4 bases to trimming and J lost 5 bases, with 9 bases between them. Together with reference TRBV19 and TRBJ1-5, the CDR3 gives the full variable domain: DGGITQSPKYLFRKEGQNVTLSCEQNLNHDAMYWYRQDPGQGLRLIYYSQIVNDFQKGDIAEGYSVSREKKESFPLTVTSAQKNPTAFYLCASSSGSDQPQHFGDGTRLSIL.

The chain has TRBV5-1 and TRBJ2-7; a weak D match, TRBD2 (5 bases). V gave up 4 bases and J gave up 4 bases, with 15 bases separating them. The CDR3 has 14 amino acids. Looked up from germline, CDR1 is SGHRS and CDR2 is YFSETQ. The CDR3 sequence: CASSHNGLGYEQYF. The DNA for the CDR3 is TGCGCCAGCAGCCACAACGGACTGGGTTACGAGCAGTACTTC.

The rearrangement links TRBV15 to TRBJ2-3; 12 positions match TRBD2. Trimming cost V 2 bases and J 1 base; bases outside gene matches: 1. Germline loops: CDR1 LNHNV, CDR2 YYDKDF (reference sequence). The CDR3 covers 16 residues. CDR3 residues: CATSRRLAGGTDTQYF. The CDR3 bases are TGTGCCACCAGCAGAAGACTAGCGGGGGGCACAGATACGCAGTATTTT.

The gene calls are TRBV4-3 and TRBJ2-4; maybe TRBD1 (5 bases). Germline CDR1 and CDR2: LGHNA and YSLEER. With 3 bases removed from V and 0 bases from J, the gap between germline ends came to 9 bases. The length of the CDR3 is 15 residues. The CDR3 loop is CASSQSRVAKNIQYF. The CDR3 DNA follows: TGCGCCAGCAGCCAGAGCAGGGTAGCCAAAAACATTCAGTACTTC.